This is a list of T cell receptor beta chains from one sample in a study of blood T cell repertoires in COVID-19. This table comes from immunoSEQ multiplex PCR, and its TCRdb copy is limited to in-frame clones, with some not included. The sample includes 35,000 to 45,000 clones, 80% to 90% of them seen just once. What was sequenced was peripheral blood. Source of these receptors: a human donor in a cohort sampled during active COVID-19. The CDR3 runs from the conserved cysteine through the conserved F or W. The D gene is left open where the match is weak. Rows give clone size only sometimes, using once, few, many, or a class for an expanded clone.

size	J	D	length	V	CDR3	DNA
-	TRBJ1-3	TRBD1	16	TRBV5-1	CASSPSTGPSGNTIYF	TGCGCCAGCAGCCCCTCGACAGGGCCCTCTGGAAACACCATATATTTT
-	TRBJ2-5	-	13	TRBV12-5	CASGLAGVETQYF	TGTGCTAGTGGTTTGGCGGGTGTAGAGACCCAGTACTTC
-	TRBJ2-5	-	14	TRBV21-1	CASSVPDRQETQYF	TGTGCCAGCAGCGTCCCCGACAGGCAAGAGACCCAGTACTTC
-	TRBJ2-7	-	13	TRBV30	CAWSGVPSYEQYF	TGTGCCTGGTCAGGGGTACCCTCCTACGAGCAGTACTTC
-	TRBJ2-7	-	14	TRBV9	CASSVRGSSYEQYF	TGTGCCAGCAGCGTCCGGGGTAGCTCCTACGAGCAGTACTTC
once	TRBJ1-5	TRBD1	13	TRBV18	CASSGQGDQPQHF	TGTGCCAGCTCAGGGCAGGGGGATCAGCCCCAGCATTTT
-	TRBJ1-6	TRBD1	14	TRBV19	CASSNAGGRSPLHF	TGTGCCAGTAGTAATGCAGGGGGCAGATCACCCCTCCACTTT
-	TRBJ2-7	-	17	TRBV12-2	CASRFLTGQEESYEQYF	TGTGCAAGTCGCTTCTTGACAGGACAAGAGGAGAGCTACGAGCAGTACTTC
-	TRBJ2-3	TRBD2	16	TRBV28	CASSFADGRVSDTQYF	TGTGCCAGCAGTTTTGCCGACGGGAGGGTCTCAGATACGCAGTATTTT
-	TRBJ1-2	-	13	TRBV19	CASRLQGMDGYTF	TGTGCCAGTAGACTACAGGGTATGGATGGCTACACCTTC
once	TRBJ1-3	-	15	TRBV11-2	CASSRQLVSGNTIYF	TGTGCCAGCAGTAGACAGCTTGTCTCTGGAAACACCATATATTTT
-	TRBJ2-7	-	13	TRBV2	CASSDVRDYEQYF	TGTGCCAGCAGTGATGTGCGGGACTACGAGCAGTACTTC
-	TRBJ2-1	TRBD2	14	TRBV19	CASSIRLAGNEQFF	TGTGCCAGTAGTATCCGACTAGCGGGAAATGAGCAGTTCTTC
-	TRBJ2-7	-	13	TRBV7-9	CASSSRQHYEQYF	TGTGCCAGCAGCTCGCGACAGCACTACGAGCAGTACTTC
-	TRBJ2-7	TRBD2	15	TRBV5-1	CASSLATGGPYEQYF	TGCGCCAGCAGCTTGGCCACGGGGGGGCCCTACGAGCAGTACTTC
-	TRBJ2-5	-	15	TRBV7-8	CASSTDIRREETQYF	TGTGCCAGCAGCACCGATATTCGGCGGGAAGAGACCCAGTACTTC
-	TRBJ1-4	-	17	TRBV9	CASSVGPLGGANEKLFF	TGTGCCAGCAGCGTAGGGCCCCTAGGGGGGGCGAATGAAAAACTGTTTTTT
-	TRBJ1-2	-	14	TRBV6-5	CASSYSGGRDGYTF	TGTGCCAGCAGTTACTCTGGGGGGAGGGATGGCTACACCTTC
-	TRBJ2-2	-	18	TRBV5-1	CASSLVRLAVTNTGELFF	TGCGCCAGCAGCTTGGTCAGATTAGCTGTAACGAACACCGGGGAGCTGTTTTTT
-	TRBJ1-5	TRBD1	14	TRBV18	CASSRGGGDQPQHF	TGTGCCAGCTCCCGCGGAGGGGGCGATCAGCCCCAGCATTTT
-	TRBJ1-2	-	13	TRBV5-1	CASSEGLKGGYTF	TGCGCCAGCAGCGAGGGACTTAAAGGCGGCTACACCTTC
-	TRBJ1-2	-	16	TRBV7-9	CASSSRSQQGLLGYTF	TGTGCCAGCAGCTCCCGAAGCCAACAGGGTTTACTCGGCTACACCTTC
-	TRBJ1-5	-	12	TRBV29-1	CSVGSSNQPQHF	TGCAGCGTTGGAAGCAGCAATCAGCCCCAGCATTTT
-	TRBJ2-3	TRBD2	16	TRBV6-2/TRBV6-3	CASSSNLAAGGDTQYF	TGTGCCAGCAGTTCCAATCTAGCGGCAGGAGGGGATACGCAGTATTTT
-	TRBJ2-2	-	16	TRBV24-1	CATSDLGTMNTGELFF	TGTGCCACCAGTGATTTGGGGACAATGAACACCGGGGAGCTGTTTTTT
-	TRBJ2-5	-	15	TRBV6-6	CASSYYSNGRETQYF	TGTGCCAGCAGTTATTACAGTAATGGGCGAGAGACCCAGTACTTC
-	TRBJ1-6	TRBD1	17	TRBV23-1	CASSHRDRGQRDSPLHF	TGCGCCAGCAGTCACCGCGACAGGGGACAAAGGGATTCACCCCTCCACTTT
-	TRBJ2-1	-	15	TRBV9	CASSGLGLLPNEQFF	TGTGCCAGCAGCGGTCTGGGCCTTCTCCCCAATGAGCAGTTCTTC
-	TRBJ2-7	-	16	TRBV27	CASSPSSRLELYEQYF	TGTGCCAGCAGTCCCAGTAGCCGACTAGAATTATACGAGCAGTACTTC
-	TRBJ2-5	-	14	TRBV7-9	CASSPLGQQETQYF	TGTGCCAGCAGCCCCCTGGGGCAGCAAGAGACCCAGTACTTC
-	TRBJ1-5	-	13	TRBV18	CASSPGRNQPQHF	TGTGCCAGCTCACCTGGCCGAAATCAGCCCCAGCATTTT
once	TRBJ1-6	-	15	TRBV11-2	CASSRQQGARSPLHF	TGTGCCAGCAGCCGTCAACAGGGTGCCAGGTCACCCCTCCACTTT
-	TRBJ2-1	-	13	TRBV5-1	CASSGGLYNEQFF	TGCGCCAGCAGCGGCGGACTTTACAATGAGCAGTTCTTC
-	TRBJ2-3	-	13	TRBV30	CAWRATGSDTQYF	TGTGCCTGGAGGGCTACAGGGTCCGATACGCAGTATTTT
few	TRBJ2-7	TRBD2	13	TRBV20-1	CSASPGLAYEQYF	TGCAGTGCTAGTCCGGGACTAGCTTACGAGCAGTACTTC
-	TRBJ1-5	TRBD1	15	TRBV7-2	CASSRDSTSNQPQHF	TGTGCCAGCAGCCGGGACAGCACCAGCAATCAGCCCCAGCATTTT
-	TRBJ2-7	-	12	TRBV2	CASLVSSYEQYF	TGTGCCAGCTTGGTCAGCTCCTACGAGCAGTACTTC
-	TRBJ2-3	TRBD2	17	TRBV7-2	CASSSGLASPSTDTQYF	TGTGCCAGCAGCTCCGGACTAGCGAGCCCTAGCACAGATACGCAGTATTTT
-	TRBJ1-6	-	13	TRBV14	CASSAGKGGPLHF	TGTGCCAGCAGTGCAGGCAAGGGAGGACCCCTCCACTTT
-	TRBJ1-4	-	15	TRBV3-1/TRBV3-2	CASSSRQSPNEKLFF	TGTGCCAGCAGCTCCCGACAGAGTCCTAATGAAAAACTGTTTTTT
-	TRBJ2-5	TRBD2	15	TRBV7-8	CASSLLAGGRETQYF	TGTGCCAGCAGCTTATTGGCGGGGGGTCGGGAGACCCAGTACTTC
-	TRBJ2-7	-	15	TRBV6-1	CASSEALGLSYEQYF	TGTGCCAGCAGTGAAGCGCTAGGTCTGTCCTACGAGCAGTACTTC
-	TRBJ2-7	-	12	TRBV7-2	CASRNRGYEQYF	TGTGCCAGCAGGAACCGAGGCTACGAGCAGTACTTC
-	TRBJ1-2	TRBD1	15	TRBV19	CASSFGTGNVYGYTF	TGTGCCAGTAGTTTCGGGACAGGTAACGTCTATGGCTACACCTTC
-	TRBJ1-1	-	15	TRBV7-9	CASSLEGVESTEAFF	TGTGCCAGCAGCTTAGAAGGGGTGGAGAGCACTGAAGCTTTCTTT
-	TRBJ1-1	-	15	TRBV9	CASSVDVRADTEAFF	TGTGCCAGCAGCGTAGACGTGAGGGCTGACACTGAAGCTTTCTTT
once	TRBJ2-6	-	12	TRBV7-9	CASLYGANVLTF	TGTGCCAGCCTCTATGGGGCCAACGTCCTGACTTTC
-	TRBJ2-7	-	14	TRBV30	CAWSVEAGSYEQYF	TGTGCCTGGAGTGTAGAGGCGGGGTCCTACGAGCAGTACTTC
-	TRBJ1-5	-	13	TRBV12-3/TRBV12-4	CATNRAAGQPQHF	TGTGCCACTAACCGGGCGGCGGGTCAGCCCCAGCATTTT
-	TRBJ2-6	-	15	TRBV6-1	CASSEGGSGANVLTF	TGTGCCAGCAGTGAGGGGGGCTCTGGGGCCAACGTCCTGACTTTC
once	TRBJ2-7	TRBD2	16	TRBV5-1	CASSSASGTRSYEQYF	TGCGCCAGCAGCTCGGCCAGCGGGACCCGAAGCTACGAGCAGTACTTC
-	TRBJ2-3	TRBD1	15	TRBV11-2	CASSSYRGRGDTQYF	TGTGCCAGCAGCTCCTACAGGGGGCGCGGAGATACGCAGTATTTT
-	TRBJ2-1	TRBD2	16	TRBV5-1	CASSSLADLSRNEQFF	TGCGCCAGCAGCTCCCTAGCGGATCTCTCGAGGAATGAGCAGTTCTTC
-	TRBJ1-2	-	12	TRBV30	CARLAGNYGYTF	TGTGCCAGACTGGCAGGGAACTATGGCTACACCTTC
-	TRBJ2-5	TRBD2	16	TRBV11-2	CASSSSTSGGQETQYF	TGTGCCAGCAGCTCATCGACTAGCGGGGGGCAAGAGACCCAGTACTTC